This entry is about one T cell receptor beta chain. The antigen remains undetermined. TCRdb keeps only in-frame clones here, not all; method: immunoSEQ multiplex PCR. The repertoire holds about 96,000 clones, with 89% as singletons. The sample belongs to a study of T cell responses to AZD1222 COVID-19 vaccine. This CDR3 region has 14 residues. Trimming removed 3 bases from V and 3 bases from J; junction bases left unmatched: 5. Looked up from germline, CDR1 is SQVTM and CDR2 is ANQGSEA. Study-wide results and limits: Females made up more of the donors, who were largely white British, and clonal diversity may have come out too low. The study sampled repertoires only after the peak T cell response. The span of vaccine-associated CD4 TCRs extended across spike, with dominance at 160-218 and 743-854. Spike-specific TCR breadth rose after two AZD1222 doses, and depth rose as well.

The TCR sequence derives from an adult in good health. The chain is built from TRBV29-1 and TRBJ2-1; TRBD1 agrees at 7 bases. The specimen comprised peripheral blood, sampled on day 0 of AZD1222 vaccination. CDR3 in DNA: TGCAGCGTTGAGAGGCCAGGGGGCTACAATGAGCAGTTCTTC. The encoded protein is CSVERPGGYNEQFF.